A selection of T cell receptor beta chains follows, all from one sample in a study of radiation and T cells in renal cell carcinoma. Measured with immunoSEQ multiplex PCR; TCRdb has only the in-frame clones, and not every one. The profile shows around 64,000 clones, 65% to 80% of them singletons. The sequencing used blood, collected from a patient whose treatment included radiotherapy and nephrectomy. Receptor source: a man in his 60s with renal cell carcinoma. The CDR3 runs from the conserved cysteine through the conserved F or W. A D gene is named only where the DNA matches it firmly. Clone size is shown for a subset of rows, as once, few, many or a class of expanded clone.

clone size: NA
J gene: TRBJ1-2
V gene: TRBV2
D gene: NA
CDR3 protein: CASRTELNYGYTF
CDR3 DNA: TGTGCCAGCAGGACAGAACTTAACTATGGCTACACCTTC

clone size: few
J gene: TRBJ1-1
V gene: TRBV10-1
D gene: NA
CDR3 protein: CASRGNVDTEAFF
CDR3 DNA: TGCGCCAGCAGGGGCAATGTGGACACTGAAGCTTTCTTT

clone size: NA
J gene: TRBJ2-5
V gene: TRBV9
D gene: TRBD2
CDR3 protein: CASSAQREDWRETQYF
CDR3 DNA: TGTGCCAGCAGCGCCCAGCGGGAGGACTGGAGGGAGACCCAGTACTTC

clone size: NA
J gene: TRBJ2-2
V gene: TRBV11-3
D gene: NA
CDR3 protein: CASSFIRETLRTGELFF
CDR3 DNA: TGTGCCAGCAGCTTTATCAGGGAAACGTTGAGAACCGGGGAGCTGTTTTTT

clone size: NA
J gene: TRBJ1-1
V gene: TRBV6-4
D gene: NA
CDR3 protein: CASSDDPQGVENTEAFF
CDR3 DNA: TGTGCCAGCAGTGACGATCCCCAGGGCGTGGAGAACACTGAAGCTTTCTTT

clone size: NA
J gene: TRBJ2-2
V gene: TRBV5-6
D gene: NA
CDR3 protein: CASGLYQLTGELFF
CDR3 DNA: TGTGCCAGCGGCTTGTATCAGCTCACCGGGGAGCTGTTTTTT

clone size: NA
J gene: TRBJ2-1
V gene: TRBV9
D gene: NA
CDR3 protein: CASSVEVRDNEQFF
CDR3 DNA: TGTGCCAGCAGCGTAGAAGTGCGAGACAATGAGCAGTTCTTC

clone size: NA
J gene: TRBJ1-3
V gene: TRBV2
D gene: TRBD1
CDR3 protein: CASSSTGTGNTIYF
CDR3 DNA: TGTGCCAGCAGCTCGACAGGGACTGGAAACACCATATATTTT

clone size: few
J gene: TRBJ2-2
V gene: TRBV19
D gene: NA
CDR3 protein: CASSTYGNTGELFF
CDR3 DNA: TGTGCCAGTAGTACCTACGGAAACACCGGGGAGCTGTTTTTT

clone size: NA
J gene: TRBJ1-1
V gene: TRBV7-8
D gene: TRBD1
CDR3 protein: CASSPTGLNTEAFF
CDR3 DNA: TGTGCCAGCAGCCCGACAGGGTTGAACACTGAAGCTTTCTTT

clone size: NA
J gene: TRBJ2-1
V gene: TRBV5-6
D gene: NA
CDR3 protein: CASSWPLASSSYNEQFF
CDR3 DNA: TGTGCCAGCAGCTGGCCGTTGGCGTCGAGCTCCTACAATGAGCAGTTCTTC

clone size: NA
J gene: TRBJ1-3
V gene: TRBV25-1
D gene: TRBD1
CDR3 protein: CASSRQGHHPSGGNTIYF
CDR3 DNA: TGTGCCAGCAGTAGACAGGGACATCATCCTTCAGGCGGAAACACCATATATTTT

clone size: NA
J gene: TRBJ1-1
V gene: TRBV11-2
D gene: TRBD1
CDR3 protein: CASSIRQGGITEAFF
CDR3 DNA: TGTGCCAGCAGCATCCGACAGGGGGGGATCACTGAAGCTTTCTTT

clone size: few
J gene: TRBJ1-1
V gene: TRBV7-3
D gene: NA
CDR3 protein: CASSWSENTEAFF
CDR3 DNA: TGTGCCAGCAGCTGGTCAGAGAACACTGAAGCTTTCTTT

clone size: NA
J gene: TRBJ2-7
V gene: TRBV5-6
D gene: TRBD1
CDR3 protein: CASRAGTGYSGEQYF
CDR3 DNA: TGTGCCAGCAGGGCCGGGACAGGCTACTCGGGGGAGCAGTACTTC

clone size: few
J gene: TRBJ1-5
V gene: TRBV29-1
D gene: NA
CDR3 protein: CSARWGNQPQHF
CDR3 DNA: TGCAGCGCTCGGTGGGGCAATCAGCCCCAGCATTTT

clone size: NA
J gene: TRBJ1-1
V gene: TRBV5-1
D gene: NA
CDR3 protein: CASSLAGDSTEAFF
CDR3 DNA: TGCGCCAGCAGCTTGGCAGGGGATTCCACTGAAGCTTTCTTT

clone size: few
J gene: TRBJ2-1
V gene: TRBV6-5
D gene: NA
CDR3 protein: CASSYEQLSYNEQFF
CDR3 DNA: TGTGCCAGCAGTTACGAGCAGCTAAGCTACAATGAGCAGTTCTTC

clone size: NA
J gene: TRBJ1-5
V gene: TRBV7-3
D gene: NA
CDR3 protein: CASSFEMFQPQHF
CDR3 DNA: TGTGCCAGCAGCTTTGAAATGTTTCAGCCCCAGCATTTT

clone size: NA
J gene: TRBJ2-3
V gene: TRBV18
D gene: TRBD2
CDR3 protein: CASSPPGAGGFTDTQYF
CDR3 DNA: TGTGCCAGCTCACCACCGGGAGCGGGGGGGTTCACAGATACGCAGTATTTT

clone size: NA
J gene: TRBJ1-3
V gene: TRBV18
D gene: NA
CDR3 protein: CASSPGRDGGNTIYF
CDR3 DNA: TGTGCCAGCTCACCGGGTCGGGACGGAGGAAACACCATATATTTT

clone size: NA
J gene: TRBJ1-5
V gene: TRBV14
D gene: NA
CDR3 protein: CASSQDSNQPQHF
CDR3 DNA: TGTGCCAGCAGCCAGGATAGCAATCAGCCCCAGCATTTT

clone size: NA
J gene: TRBJ2-5
V gene: TRBV30
D gene: NA
CDR3 protein: CAWSVQRNRQETQYF
CDR3 DNA: TGTGCCTGGAGTGTACAGCGGAACCGGCAAGAGACCCAGTACTTC

clone size: NA
J gene: TRBJ1-3
V gene: TRBV7-6
D gene: NA
CDR3 protein: CASSFRGGSSGNTIYF
CDR3 DNA: TGTGCCAGCAGCTTTAGAGGGGGAAGCTCTGGAAACACCATATATTTT

clone size: once
J gene: TRBJ2-2
V gene: TRBV6-4
D gene: NA
CDR3 protein: CASSDSGSTGELFF
CDR3 DNA: TGTGCCAGCAGTGACTCGGGGTCCACCGGGGAGCTGTTTTTT

clone size: once
J gene: TRBJ1-1
V gene: TRBV12-5
D gene: NA
CDR3 protein: CASGQNPVIITEAFF
CDR3 DNA: TGTGCTAGTGGCCAAAATCCGGTCATAATTACTGAAGCTTTCTTT

clone size: NA
J gene: TRBJ1-1
V gene: TRBV7-2
D gene: NA
CDR3 protein: CASSLGGGDTEAFF
CDR3 DNA: TGTGCCAGCAGCTTAGGGGGTGGGGACACTGAAGCTTTCTTT

clone size: NA
J gene: TRBJ2-5
V gene: TRBV27
D gene: TRBD2
CDR3 protein: CASKGLGLAGGETQYF
CDR3 DNA: TGTGCCAGCAAGGGACTGGGACTAGCGGGCGGGGAGACCCAGTACTTC

clone size: NA
J gene: TRBJ2-5
V gene: TRBV2
D gene: NA
CDR3 protein: CASLLLETQYF
CDR3 DNA: TGTGCCAGTCTCTTACTTGAGACCCAGTACTTC

clone size: NA
J gene: TRBJ2-3
V gene: TRBV7-2
D gene: NA
CDR3 protein: CASSLGGNTDTQYF
CDR3 DNA: TGTGCCAGCAGCTTAGGCGGGAACACAGATACGCAGTATTTT

clone size: many
J gene: TRBJ1-4
V gene: TRBV14
D gene: NA
CDR3 protein: CASSRLGATNEKLFF
CDR3 DNA: TGTGCCAGCAGCCGCCTTGGCGCAACTAATGAAAAACTGTTTTTT

clone size: NA
J gene: TRBJ2-2
V gene: TRBV19
D gene: NA
CDR3 protein: CASSRSTGFTGELFF
CDR3 DNA: TGTGCCAGTAGTCGTTCGACGGGCTTCACCGGGGAGCTGTTTTTT

clone size: NA
J gene: TRBJ2-3
V gene: TRBV5-4
D gene: NA
CDR3 protein: CASSPPKGGGRTDTQYF
CDR3 DNA: TGTGCCAGCAGCCCACCCAAAGGGGGAGGCCGCACAGATACGCAGTATTTT

clone size: NA
J gene: TRBJ2-7
V gene: TRBV7-2
D gene: NA
CDR3 protein: CASSSRGGKSEQYF
CDR3 DNA: TGTGCCAGCAGTTCCAGGGGGGGGAAGTCCGAGCAGTACTTC

clone size: NA
J gene: TRBJ2-6
V gene: TRBV12-5
D gene: NA
CDR3 protein: CASGLVGGAGANVLTF
CDR3 DNA: TGTGCTAGTGGTTTGGTAGGAGGCGCTGGGGCCAACGTCCTGACTTTC

clone size: NA
J gene: TRBJ1-4
V gene: TRBV6-4
D gene: TRBD1
CDR3 protein: CASSVSQGADEKLFF
CDR3 DNA: TGTGCCAGCAGCGTCTCACAGGGGGCAGATGAAAAACTGTTTTTT

clone size: few
J gene: TRBJ1-1
V gene: TRBV13
D gene: NA
CDR3 protein: CASSSDRLEAFF
CDR3 DNA: TGTGCCAGCAGCTCAGACAGGCTTGAAGCTTTCTTT

clone size: NA
J gene: TRBJ1-5
V gene: TRBV19
D gene: TRBD1
CDR3 protein: CASRQGGRNQPQHF
CDR3 DNA: TGTGCCAGTAGGCAAGGGGGCCGCAATCAGCCCCAGCATTTT

clone size: NA
J gene: TRBJ1-2
V gene: TRBV5-1
D gene: NA
CDR3 protein: CASSLAWSYGYTF
CDR3 DNA: TGCGCCAGCAGCTTGGCGTGGAGCTATGGCTACACCTTC